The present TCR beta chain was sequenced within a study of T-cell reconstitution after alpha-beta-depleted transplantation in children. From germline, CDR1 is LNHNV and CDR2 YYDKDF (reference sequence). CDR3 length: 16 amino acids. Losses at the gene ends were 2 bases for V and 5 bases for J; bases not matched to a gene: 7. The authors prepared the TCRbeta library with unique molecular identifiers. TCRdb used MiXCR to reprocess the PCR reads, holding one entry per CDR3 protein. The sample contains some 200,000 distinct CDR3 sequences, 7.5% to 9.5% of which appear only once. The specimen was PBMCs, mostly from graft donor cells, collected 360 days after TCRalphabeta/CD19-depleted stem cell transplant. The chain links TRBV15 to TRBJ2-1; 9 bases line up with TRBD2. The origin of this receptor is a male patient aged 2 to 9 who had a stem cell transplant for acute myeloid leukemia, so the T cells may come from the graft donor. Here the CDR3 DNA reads TGTGCCACCAGCAGATACGGACTAGCGAAAGACAATGAGCAGTTCTTC. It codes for CATSRYGLAKDNEQFF.